This record concerns one TCR beta chain sequence. Its matching antigen is unknown. This record belongs to a study of cytomegalovirus exposure and HLA in healthy donors. General study findings and limits: Some 150 TCR beta chains were listed as cytomegalovirus-associated. In vitro experiments confirmed that three CMV-associated chains were specific for CMV antigens.

Clones were sequenced by immunoSEQ multiplex PCR, and TCRdb holds only the in-frame ones, with some missing. The sample consists of over 45,000 clones, 90% of them appearing once. The sample taken for sequencing was PBMCs. This sequence originates from a man younger than 35 in good health and CMV-seronegative.

This CDR3 reads CASSTSADDSYNEQFF. Here the CDR3 DNA reads TGTGCCAGCAGTACTAGCGCGGATGATTCCTACAATGAGCAGTTCTTC. The chain carries TRBV2 and TRBJ2-1, with 7 positions matching TRBD2. The CDR3 loop spans 16 amino acids. Looked up from germline, CDR1 is SNHLY and CDR2 is FYNNEI. V trimming: 5 bases; J trimming: 1 base; junction bases outside the gene matches: 8.